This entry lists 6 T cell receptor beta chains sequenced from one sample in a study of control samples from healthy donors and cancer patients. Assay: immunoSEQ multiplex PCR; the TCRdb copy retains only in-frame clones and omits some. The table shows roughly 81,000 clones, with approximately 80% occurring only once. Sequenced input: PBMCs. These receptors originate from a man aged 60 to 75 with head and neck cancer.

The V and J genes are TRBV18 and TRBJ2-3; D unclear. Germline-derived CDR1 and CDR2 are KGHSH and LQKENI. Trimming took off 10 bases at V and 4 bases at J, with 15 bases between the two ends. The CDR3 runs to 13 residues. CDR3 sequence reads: CANSIRAPDTQYF. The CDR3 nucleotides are TGTGCCAACTCTATTCGGGCCCCAGATACGCAGTATTTT.

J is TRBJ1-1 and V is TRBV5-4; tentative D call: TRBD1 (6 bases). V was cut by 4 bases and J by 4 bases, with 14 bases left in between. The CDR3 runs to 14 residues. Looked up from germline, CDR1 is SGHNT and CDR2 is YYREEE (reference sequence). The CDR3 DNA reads TGTGCCAGCAGCGGGACTACAGGGCGCACTGAAGCTTTCTTT. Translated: CASSGTTGRTEAFF.

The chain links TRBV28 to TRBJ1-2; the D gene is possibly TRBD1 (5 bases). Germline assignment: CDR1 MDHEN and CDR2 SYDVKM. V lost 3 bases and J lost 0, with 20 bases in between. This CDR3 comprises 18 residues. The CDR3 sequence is CASSFLGGTESSNYGYTF. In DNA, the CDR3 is TGTGCCAGCAGTTTCCTGGGGGGGACGGAATCTTCTAACTATGGCTACACCTTC.

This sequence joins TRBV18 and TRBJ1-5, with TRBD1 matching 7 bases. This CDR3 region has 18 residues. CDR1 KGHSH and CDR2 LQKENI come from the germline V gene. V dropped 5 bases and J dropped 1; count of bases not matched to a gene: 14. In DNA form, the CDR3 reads TGTGCCAGCTCAGAAGACAGGGTTGGATTGGGGAGCAATCAGCCCCAGCATTTT. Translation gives CASSEDRVGLGSNQPQHF.

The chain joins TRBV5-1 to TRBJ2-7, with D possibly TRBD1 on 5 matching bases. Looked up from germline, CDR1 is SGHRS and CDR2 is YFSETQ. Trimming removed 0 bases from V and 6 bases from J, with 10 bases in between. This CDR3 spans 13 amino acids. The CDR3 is CASSLEVGAEQYF. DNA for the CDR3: TGCGCCAGCAGCTTGGAGGTTGGGGCCGAGCAGTACTTC.

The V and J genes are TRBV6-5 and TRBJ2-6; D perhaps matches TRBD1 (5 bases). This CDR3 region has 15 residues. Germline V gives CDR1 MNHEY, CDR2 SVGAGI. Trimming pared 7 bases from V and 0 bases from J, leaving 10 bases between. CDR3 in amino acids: CASIDRSSGANVLTF. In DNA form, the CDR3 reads TGTGCCAGCATAGACAGAAGCTCTGGGGCCAACGTCCTGACTTTC.